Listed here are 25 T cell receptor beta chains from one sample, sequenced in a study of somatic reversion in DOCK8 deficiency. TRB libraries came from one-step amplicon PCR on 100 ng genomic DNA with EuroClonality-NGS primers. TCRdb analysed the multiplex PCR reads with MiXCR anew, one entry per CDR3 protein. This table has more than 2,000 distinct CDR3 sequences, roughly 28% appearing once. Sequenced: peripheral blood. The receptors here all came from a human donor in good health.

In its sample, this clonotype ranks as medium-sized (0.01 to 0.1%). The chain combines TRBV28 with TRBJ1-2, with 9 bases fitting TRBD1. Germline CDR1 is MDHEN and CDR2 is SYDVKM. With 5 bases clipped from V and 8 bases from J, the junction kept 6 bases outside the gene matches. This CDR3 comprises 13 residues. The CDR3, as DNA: TGTGCCAGCAGTCCCGGGACAGGGCGCGGCTACACCTTC. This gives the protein CASSPGTGRGYTF.

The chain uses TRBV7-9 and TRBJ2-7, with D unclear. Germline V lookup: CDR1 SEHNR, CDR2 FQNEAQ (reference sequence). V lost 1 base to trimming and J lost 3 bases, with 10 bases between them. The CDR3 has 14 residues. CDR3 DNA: TGTGCCAGCAGCTTAGTACTGGGTTACTACGAGCAGTACTTC. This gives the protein CASSLVLGYYEQYF.

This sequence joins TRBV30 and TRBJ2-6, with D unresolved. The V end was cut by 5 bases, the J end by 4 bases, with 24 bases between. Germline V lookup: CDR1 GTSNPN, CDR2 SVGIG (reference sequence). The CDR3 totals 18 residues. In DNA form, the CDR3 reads TGTGCCTGGGGCACACTGGAGACTTTGTCTCGGGGGGCCAACGTCCTGACTTTC. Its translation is CAWGTLETLSRGANVLTF.

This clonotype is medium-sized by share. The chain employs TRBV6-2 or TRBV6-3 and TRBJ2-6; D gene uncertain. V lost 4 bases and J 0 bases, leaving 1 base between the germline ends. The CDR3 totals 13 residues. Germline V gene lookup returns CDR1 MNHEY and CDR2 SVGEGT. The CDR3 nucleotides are TGTGCCAGCAGTTTCTCTGGGGCCAACGTCCTGACTTTC. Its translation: CASSFSGANVLTF.

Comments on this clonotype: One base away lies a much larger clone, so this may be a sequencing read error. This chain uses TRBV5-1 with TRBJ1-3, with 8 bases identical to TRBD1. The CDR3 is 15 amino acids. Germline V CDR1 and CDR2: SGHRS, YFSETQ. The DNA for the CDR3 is TGCGCCAGCAGCGACCGGACAGGGACTGGAAACACCATGTATTTT. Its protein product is CASSDRTGTGNTMYF.

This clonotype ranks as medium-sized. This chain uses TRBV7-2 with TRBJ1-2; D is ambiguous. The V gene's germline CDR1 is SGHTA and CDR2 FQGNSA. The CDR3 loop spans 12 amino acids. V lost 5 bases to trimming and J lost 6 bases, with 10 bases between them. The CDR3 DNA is TGTGCCAGCAGCCAAACAGAGAATGGCTACACCTTC. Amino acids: CASSQTENGYTF.

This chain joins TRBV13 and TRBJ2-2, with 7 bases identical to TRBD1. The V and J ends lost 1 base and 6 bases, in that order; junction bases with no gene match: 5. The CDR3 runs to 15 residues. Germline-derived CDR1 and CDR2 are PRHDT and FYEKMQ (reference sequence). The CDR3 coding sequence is TGTGCCAGCAGCTTAGAGAGACAGGGAGCCGGGGAGCTGTTTTTT. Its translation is CASSLERQGAGELFF.

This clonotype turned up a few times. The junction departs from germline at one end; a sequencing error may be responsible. Here the CDR3 reads CASGLGTGFHQPQHF. The CDR3 bases are TGTGCCAGCGGCTTAGGGACAGGGTTCCATCAGCCCCAGCATTTT. V gene TRBV7-8 combines with J gene TRBJ1-5; 9 bases align to TRBD1. Germline CDR1 and CDR2: SGHVS and FQNEAQ. This CDR3 comprises 15 residues.

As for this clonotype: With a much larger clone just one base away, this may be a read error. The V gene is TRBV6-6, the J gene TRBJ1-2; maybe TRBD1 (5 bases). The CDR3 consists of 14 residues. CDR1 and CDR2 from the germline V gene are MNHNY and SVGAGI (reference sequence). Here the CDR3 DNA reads TGTGCCAGCACCTTACGGGGGGGTAACTATAGCTACACCTTC. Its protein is CASTLRGGNYSYTF.

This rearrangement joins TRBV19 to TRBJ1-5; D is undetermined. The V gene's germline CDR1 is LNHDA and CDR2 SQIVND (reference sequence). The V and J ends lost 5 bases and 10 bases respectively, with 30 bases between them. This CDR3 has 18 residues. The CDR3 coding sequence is TGTGCCAGTAGTCGCGAATTTTCGATGGCGGCATTTGTTCAACCCCAGCATTTT. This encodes CASSREFSMAAFVQPQHF. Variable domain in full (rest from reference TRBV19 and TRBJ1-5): DGGITQSPKYLFRKEGQNVTLSCEQNLNHDAMYWYRQDPGQGLRLIYYSQIVNDFQKGDIAEGYSVSREKKESFPLTVTSAQKNPTAFYLCASSREFSMAAFVQPQHFGDGTRLSIL.

CDR3 region: CASSPLAGALSGANVLTF. The CDR3 nucleotides are TGTGCCAGCAGCCCACTAGCGGGAGCCCTCTCTGGGGCCAACGTCCTGACTTTC. This rearrangement joins TRBV2 to TRBJ2-6, with 11 bases fitting TRBD2. Germline V gene sequence: CDR1 SNHLY, CDR2 FYNNEI. The CDR3 spans 18 residues. J was trimmed by 0 bases and V by 6 bases; bases with no gene match: 7.

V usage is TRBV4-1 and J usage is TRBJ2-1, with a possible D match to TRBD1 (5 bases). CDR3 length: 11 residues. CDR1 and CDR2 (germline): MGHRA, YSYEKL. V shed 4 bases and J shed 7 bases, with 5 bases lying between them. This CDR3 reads CASSPGNEQFF. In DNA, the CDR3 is TGCGCCAGCAGCCCAGGGAATGAGCAGTTCTTC.

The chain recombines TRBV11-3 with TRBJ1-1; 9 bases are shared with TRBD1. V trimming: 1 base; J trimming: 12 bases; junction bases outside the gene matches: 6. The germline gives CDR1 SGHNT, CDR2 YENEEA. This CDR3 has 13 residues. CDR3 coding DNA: TGTGCCAGCAGCTTAGGTGGGACAGGGAGGACTTTCTTT. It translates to CASSLGGTGRTFF.

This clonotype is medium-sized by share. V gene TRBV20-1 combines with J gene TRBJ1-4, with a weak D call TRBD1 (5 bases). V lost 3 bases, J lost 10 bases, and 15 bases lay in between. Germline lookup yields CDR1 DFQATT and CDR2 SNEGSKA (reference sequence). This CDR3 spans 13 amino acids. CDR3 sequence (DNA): TGCAGTGCTAGCCCGGCAGGGCTGAGAAAACTGTTTTTT. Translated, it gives CSASPAGLRKLFF.

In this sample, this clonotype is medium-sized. CDR3 in amino acids: CASKPGQANTEAFF. As DNA, the CDR3 is TGTGCCAGCAAACCGGGACAGGCGAACACTGAAGCTTTCTTT. The rearrangement uses TRBV7-9 and TRBJ1-1; 8 bases fit TRBD1. V lost 7 bases to trimming and J lost 1 base; unmatched junction nucleotides: 5. The CDR3 has 14 residues. Germline V lookup: CDR1 SEHNR, CDR2 FQNEAQ (reference sequence).

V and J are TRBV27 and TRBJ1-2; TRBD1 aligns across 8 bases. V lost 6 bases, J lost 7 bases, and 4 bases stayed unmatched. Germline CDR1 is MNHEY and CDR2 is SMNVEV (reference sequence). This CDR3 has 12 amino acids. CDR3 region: CASRGQGGGYTF. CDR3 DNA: TGTGCCAGCAGAGGACAGGGTGGTGGCTACACCTTC.

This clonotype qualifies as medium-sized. DNA of the CDR3: TGTGCCTGGAGTCTGACTTTCTATGGCTACACCTTC. Its protein is CAWSLTFYGYTF. The V call is TRBV30, the J call TRBJ1-2; no clear D gene. The V and J ends lost 2 bases and 4 bases respectively, with 8 bases between them. Germline V gene data show CDR1 as GTSNPN and CDR2 as SVGIG (reference sequence). This CDR3 comprises 12 residues.

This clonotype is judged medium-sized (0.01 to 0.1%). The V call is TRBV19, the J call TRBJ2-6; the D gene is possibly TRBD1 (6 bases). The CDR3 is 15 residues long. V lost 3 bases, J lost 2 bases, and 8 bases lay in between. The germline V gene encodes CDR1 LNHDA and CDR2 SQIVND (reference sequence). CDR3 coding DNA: TGTGCCAGTAGTATCCGGGACACTGGGGCCAACGTCCTGACTTTC. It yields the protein CASSIRDTGANVLTF.

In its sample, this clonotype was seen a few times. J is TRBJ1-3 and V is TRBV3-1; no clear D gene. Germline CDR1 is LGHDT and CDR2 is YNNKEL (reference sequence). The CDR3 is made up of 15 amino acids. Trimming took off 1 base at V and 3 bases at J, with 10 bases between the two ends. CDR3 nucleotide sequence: TGTGCCAGCAGCCAAGGCTTTGGAAGTGGAAACACCATATATTTT. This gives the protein CASSQGFGSGNTIYF.

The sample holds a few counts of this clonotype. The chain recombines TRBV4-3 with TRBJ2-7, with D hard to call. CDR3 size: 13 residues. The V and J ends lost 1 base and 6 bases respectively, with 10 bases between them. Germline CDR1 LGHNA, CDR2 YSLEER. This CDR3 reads CASSQGPEAEQYF. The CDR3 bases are TGCGCCAGCAGCCAAGGACCCGAGGCCGAGCAGTACTTC.

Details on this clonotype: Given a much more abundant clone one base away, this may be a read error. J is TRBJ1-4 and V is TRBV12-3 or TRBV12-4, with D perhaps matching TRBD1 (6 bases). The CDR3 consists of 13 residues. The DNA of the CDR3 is TGTGGCAGCAGTGGACAGTCGGGGGAAAAACTGTTTTTT. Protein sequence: CGSSGQSGEKLFF.

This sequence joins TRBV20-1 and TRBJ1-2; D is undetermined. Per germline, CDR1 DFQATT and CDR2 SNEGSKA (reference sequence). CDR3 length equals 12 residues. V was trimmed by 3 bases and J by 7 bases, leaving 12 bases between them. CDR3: CSASQIPGGYTF. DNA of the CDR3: TGCAGTGCTAGCCAAATACCGGGTGGCTACACCTTC.

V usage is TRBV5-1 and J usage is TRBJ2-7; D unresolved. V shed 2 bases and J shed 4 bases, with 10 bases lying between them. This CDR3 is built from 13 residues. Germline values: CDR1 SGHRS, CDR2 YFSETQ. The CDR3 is CASSLPNLYEQYF. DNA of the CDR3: TGCGCCAGCAGCTTACCTAACCTTTACGAGCAGTACTTC.

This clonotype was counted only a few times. CDR3: CSATDLGGPDTQYF. DNA of the CDR3: TGCAGTGCCACCGACTTAGGGGGCCCAGATACGCAGTATTTT. The V and J genes are TRBV20-1 and TRBJ2-3; 7 nucleotides agree with TRBD1. CDR1 is DFQATT, CDR2 SNEGSKA, per germline (reference sequence). This CDR3 contains 14 residues. Trimming removed 6 bases from V and 4 bases from J; junction bases left unmatched: 10.

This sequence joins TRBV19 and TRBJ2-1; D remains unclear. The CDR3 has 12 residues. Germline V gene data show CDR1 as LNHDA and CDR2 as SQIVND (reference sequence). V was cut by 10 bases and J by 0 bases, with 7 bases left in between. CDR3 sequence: CATSSSYNEQFF. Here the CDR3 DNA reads TGTGCCACCTCAAGCTCCTACAATGAGCAGTTCTTC.